Included here is one TCR beta chain sequence, with context. What antigen it recognizes has not been identified. No much larger clone is present one base from it, and per-base qualities are unavailable. All of the isolated RNA was reverse transcribed with the High Capacity cDNA Reverse Transcription Kit, so expressed TCRB transcripts were sequenced. Naive, central memory and regulatory T cell samples underwent deep immunoSEQ sequencing, averaging around 3.6 million total reads per sample. Sorted cells were lysed in RLT buffer, and RNA was extracted using DNase-treated RNeasy Micro or Mini kits according to cell number. Each cell subset was processed on its own to prevent cross-contamination, while patient and healthy donor samples were processed together. Using the immunoSEQ multiplex PCR, TCRB sequences were amplified from cDNA into 87-bp fragments spanning the CDR3 region. Sequencing of the amplicons was done on the Illumina HiSeq platform. The paper's processing steps were these. Synthetic template baselines were used to correct PCR bias computationally, reads within Hamming distance 2 were collapsed together, and singletons that could not be merged were discarded. Reads were aligned against IMGT so that V, D and J genes, CDR3 length and insertions or deletions at six rearrangement sites could be assigned. Within each subset, clonotype counts were normalized to sorted cell number, and only after that were true diversity and Gini coefficients computed with the tcR R package. The overlap coefficient, calculated on TCRB nucleotide sequences, was used to quantify repertoire sharing. As a proxy for the pre-selection repertoire, out-of-frame TCRB sequences from naive cells were analyzed. Drawn from immuneACCESS, this table holds only the in-frame rearrangements with V and J called that TCRdb kept. Clones are partly lost; checked studies trace under half to an unresolved V gene and leave the rest unexplained. The DNA was the basis for D and trimming; V, J and clone size are from that table. Within this sample are 970,000 or so clones, with under 20% of them counted one time only. Jointly, the top ten make up 0.02% to 0.03% of the sample.

These data originate in a study of beta chain features in type 1 diabetes listed by TCRdb under 2018. A note on the overall study: Patients and healthy donors did not differ in mean age, gender distribution, total cell number or subset yield. Regulatory and stem cell-like memory subsets were isolated from only 8 patients and roughly 8 healthy donors, whereas naive and central memory subsets came from all 30 or so donors. A total of over 90,000,000 sorted cells were examined across all samples, and a strong correlation was observed between cell number per subset and RNA yield. In the study, recently diagnosed type 1 diabetes patients and matched healthy donors were compared on the TCRB repertoires of their sorted circulating CD4+ T cell subsets.

The CDR3 covers 14 residues, taking in both the cysteine and the phenylalanine. The CDR3 DNA has 42 bases and is translated from base 1. V loses 6 bases, J loses 6 bases, and the germline ends lie 17 bases apart. CDR1 MDHEN and CDR2 SYDVKM were looked up in the germline V gene. General study outcomes and caveats: Because cDNA was sequenced instead of genomic DNA, activated cells with high expression could be over-represented, although the groups did not differ in activation or CD3 levels. The naive, central memory and regulatory TCRB repertoires appeared to resemble one another more closely among patients than among healthy donors. Because small numbers of individuals were included in the HLA sub-analyses, any influence of HLA type on TCRB rearrangement was left unresolved. A moderate but significant shortening of TCRB CDR3 length was observed in type 1 diabetes patients in all four CD4+ subsets. PCR may preferentially amplify shorter templates, but because patient and control samples were amplified and corrected together, any resulting skew would affect both groups equally. At VDJ recombination sites, type 1 diabetes patients had fewer insertions and more deleted nucleotides, which implies abnormalities in thymic rearrangement.

From each donor, a single peripheral blood sample of 100 to 150 mL on average was drawn into heparinised tubes. Using a panel that included CD45RO, CCR7, CD25, CD127, CD95 and CD27, naive, central memory, regulatory and stem cell-like memory CD4+ T cells were sorted on a BD FACSAria II. All sorted populations exceeded 95% purity. PBMCs were isolated immediately by Lymphoprep density gradient centrifugation and stained directly without culture. To minimize batch effects, samples were stained and sorted in pairs, one healthy donor with one patient per experiment. The specimen was naive CD4+ T cells from blood. The cell subset or site label, read with the paper, signifies: true naive CD4+ T cells. The rearrangement combines TRBV28 with TRBJ1-1; a confident D gene designation cannot be given. This sequence was found in a woman aged 18-30 years in good health. The CDR3 amino acid sequence is: CASRPSNGLPEAFF. Here is the DNA: TGTGCCAGCAGACCCTCAAACGGGCTTCCTGAAGCTTTCTTT. The entire variable domain, with the stretches around the CDR3 drawn from the reference TRBV28 and TRBJ1-1 proteins, is DVKVTQSSRYLVKRTGEKVFLECVQDMDHENMFWYRQDPGLGLRLIYFSYDVKMKEKGDIPEGYSVSREKKERFSLILESASTNQTSMYLCASRPSNGLPEAFFGQGTRLTVV.